The clone carrying this T cell receptor beta chain occurred many times. The sample originates from a study of T-cell reconstitution after alpha-beta-depleted transplantation in children. This sample's TCRbeta library carried unique molecular identifier barcodes. TCRdb re-called the PCR reads through MiXCR, storing one row per CDR3 protein. The table includes 200,000 to 250,000 distinct CDR3 sequences, under 13% detected once. The CDR3 runs 15 residues. Germline CDR1 DFQATT, CDR2 SNEGSKA (reference sequence). This chain joins TRBV20-1 and TRBJ2-7; TRBD1 agrees at 12 bases. This receptor was taken from a child in the first two years of life with acute myeloid leukemia, due to receive a stem cell transplant. The source was PBMCs, collected before TCRalphabeta/CD19-depleted stem cell transplant. The CDR3 DNA reads TGCAGCGGGGGCGGGACAGGGGGCCGCTCCTACGAGCAGTACTTC. Translating it yields CSGGGTGGRSYEQYF.